The next 20 T cell receptor beta chains were all read from a single sample in a study of blood T cell repertoires in COVID-19. The method was immunoSEQ multiplex PCR; TCRdb's version includes in-frame clones alone and lacks a portion of them. The sample gives 150,000 to 200,000 clones, about 82% of which show up once; under 9.5% is in the top ten. Material for sequencing was PBMCs or T cells enriched from blood (not recorded which). The receptors stem from a woman younger than 45 who had recovered from COVID-19.

This chain connects TRBV5-1 to TRBJ2-1; D is perhaps TRBD2 (5 bases). Trimming left V 3 bases short and J 0 bases short, with 10 bases between. Germline V gene sequence: CDR1 SGHRS, CDR2 YFSETQ. The CDR3 extends over 15 amino acids. Here the CDR3 DNA reads TGCGCCAGCAGCTCAGCGGAAAGCTCCTACAATGAGCAGTTCTTC. It is translated as CASSSAESSYNEQFF.

The rearrangement joins TRBV7-2 to TRBJ2-7; D ambiguous. Germline V CDR1 and CDR2: SGHTA, FQGNSA. V lost 2 bases, J lost 5 bases, and 10 bases lay in between. The CDR3 is 13 residues long. Here the CDR3 reads CASSLSRVDEQYF. For the CDR3, the DNA is TGTGCCAGCAGCTTATCACGGGTTGACGAGCAGTACTTC.

V is TRBV7-8 and J is TRBJ1-6; 11 nucleotides line up with TRBD1. This CDR3 spans 15 amino acids. V trimming: 4 bases; J trimming: 10 bases; junction bases outside the gene matches: 6. Germline values: CDR1 SGHVS, CDR2 FQNEAQ. CDR3 residues: CASSSTGTGGSPLHF. CDR3 coding DNA: TGTGCCAGCAGCTCGACCGGGACAGGGGGGTCACCCCTCCACTTT.

The chain is built from TRBV29-1 and TRBJ2-3; 8 bases map to TRBD2. The V segment lost 4 bases and the J segment 2 bases; nucleotides outside the gene matches: 5. The CDR3 has 14 residues. Germline CDR1 and CDR2: SQVTM and ANQGSEA. The CDR3 sequence is CSVVRGRITDTQYF. The CDR3 DNA follows: TGCAGCGTTGTGCGCGGGAGGATCACAGATACGCAGTATTTT.

The J gene is TRBJ1-1, the V gene TRBV5-1; a weak D match, TRBD1 (6 bases). The CDR3 has 14 amino acids. The germline CDR1 and CDR2 sequences are SGHRS and YFSETQ. Between the trimmed V and J ends, which lost 2 bases and 4 bases, there was a span of 12 bases. Written as DNA, the CDR3 is TGCGCCAGCAGCTTTAAGGACAGCGGCACTGAAGCTTTCTTT. Translating gives CASSFKDSGTEAFF.

The rearrangement links TRBV10-3 to TRBJ2-5; D may be TRBD2 (5 bases). Germline CDR1 reads ENHRY; CDR2 reads SYGVKD. The V and J ends lost 6 bases and 3 bases respectively, with 17 bases between them. This CDR3 has 15 residues. The DNA of the CDR3 is TGTGCCATCAGCGATACACGGATCGGGGAAGAGACCCAGTACTTC. Protein: CAISDTRIGEETQYF.

The gene calls are TRBV2 and TRBJ1-1; 7 bases line up with TRBD1. The germline CDR1 and CDR2 sequences are SNHLY and FYNNEI. The CDR3 consists of 14 residues. Germline trimming cut 6 bases from V and 4 bases from J; bases unmatched to any gene: 8. The CDR3 nucleotides are TGTGCCAGCAGCCCCGACAGGGTGGGCACTGAAGCTTTCTTT. Amino acids: CASSPDRVGTEAFF. The full variable domain, with the rest looked up from reference TRBV2 and TRBJ1-1, is EPEVTQTPSHQVTQMGQEVILRCVPISNHLYFYWYRQILGQKVEFLVSFYNNEISEKSEIFDDQFSVERPDGSNFTLKIRSTKLEDSAMYFCASSPDRVGTEAFFGQGTRLTVV.

This clone was recorded once. V usage is TRBV6-5 and J usage is TRBJ1-6; 10 nucleotides line up with TRBD1. V dropped 10 bases and J dropped 8; count of bases not matched to a gene: 5. This CDR3 comprises 13 residues. Germline loops: CDR1 MNHEY, CDR2 SVGAGI. CDR3: CATGTGVDSPLHF. CDR3 bases: TGTGCCACCGGGACAGGGGTTGATTCACCCCTCCACTTT.

This chain links TRBV7-2 with TRBJ2-1; D is unclear. The CDR3 length is 15 residues. V was cut by 6 bases and J by 4 bases, with 16 bases left in between. Germline-derived CDR1 and CDR2 are SGHTA and FQGNSA. The CDR3 protein is CASRPTSYLYNEQFF. The CDR3 DNA follows: TGTGCCAGCAGACCCACCTCTTACCTATACAATGAGCAGTTCTTC. Full variable domain (outside the CDR3, taken from reference TRBV7-2 and TRBJ2-1): GAGVSQSPSNKVTEKGKDVELRCDPISGHTALYWYRQSLGQGLEFLIYFQGNSAPDKSGLPSDRFSAERTGGSVSTLTIQRTQQEDSAVYLCASRPTSYLYNEQFFGPGTRLTVL.

The CDR3 bases are TGTGCCAGCAGCTTACTAGCGGGACAGGTCTACGAGCAGTACTTC. It codes for CASSLLAGQVYEQYF. This chain connects TRBV28 to TRBJ2-7, with TRBD2 matching over 10 bases. The CDR3 is 15 residues long. After removal of 6 bases from V and 3 bases from J, the junction contained 8 bases not matched to a gene. Per the germline V gene, CDR1 is MDHEN and CDR2 is SYDVKM.

V gene TRBV7-9 combines with J gene TRBJ2-2; D remains ambiguous. Deletions cut 1 base from V and 5 bases from J, with 5 bases between. The CDR3 totals 13 residues. Germline-derived CDR1 and CDR2 are SEHNR and FQNEAQ (reference sequence). CDR3: CASSLVPTGELFF. CDR3 sequence (DNA): TGTGCCAGCAGCTTAGTTCCGACCGGGGAGCTGTTTTTT.

The chain is built from TRBV4-1 and TRBJ1-1, with 9 bases matching TRBD1. Trimming cost V 8 bases and J 1 base; bases outside gene matches: 8. This CDR3 spans 15 amino acids. Germline V gene lookup returns CDR1 MGHRA and CDR2 YSYEKL. DNA of the CDR3: TGCGCCAGCGACCTGGGACAGGGTGGGAACACTGAAGCTTTCTTT. The encoded protein is CASDLGQGGNTEAFF.

The rearrangement links TRBV29-1 to TRBJ2-2; 13 bases map to TRBD2. Germline values: CDR1 SQVTM, CDR2 ANQGSEA. This CDR3 has 17 residues. The V segment lost 0 bases and the J segment 6 bases; nucleotides outside the gene matches: 7. The CDR3 here is CSVEDPRLAGGPGELFF. The CDR3 DNA sequence: TGCAGCGTTGAAGACCCTCGACTAGCGGGAGGTCCCGGGGAGCTGTTTTTT.

This clone has only a few counts. The chain couples TRBV28 to TRBJ2-7, with a weak D call TRBD2 (6 bases). Trimming cost V 5 bases and J 2 bases, with 13 bases left between them. The CDR3 runs 14 residues. Germline CDR1 reads MDHEN; CDR2 reads SYDVKM. The DNA of the CDR3 is TGTGCCAGCAGTCCCTCGGGGGATGCCTACGAGCAGTACTTC. This encodes CASSPSGDAYEQYF. Variable domain in full (rest from reference TRBV28 and TRBJ2-7): DVKVTQSSRYLVKRTGEKVFLECVQDMDHENMFWYRQDPGLGLRLIYFSYDVKMKEKGDIPEGYSVSREKKERFSLILESASTNQTSMYLCASSPSGDAYEQYFGPGTRLTVT.

This rearrangement joins TRBV28 to TRBJ2-5; 7 bases match TRBD1. CDR3 length equals 13 residues. The J segment lost 2 bases and the V segment lost 7 bases, leaving 4 bases of the junction unmatched. CDR1 MDHEN and CDR2 SYDVKM come from the germline V gene. The DNA for the CDR3 is TGTGCCAGCAACCGACAGGGTCAAGAGACCCAGTACTTC. Its translation is CASNRQGQETQYF.

This rearrangement joins TRBV5-1 to TRBJ2-7, with D uncertain. Germline V CDR1 and CDR2: SGHRS, YFSETQ. The V gene lost 0 bases and the J gene lost 2 bases, with 12 bases spanning the gap. The CDR3 is made up of 15 amino acids. The chain's CDR3 is CASSLGAGLTYEQYF. CDR3 in DNA: TGCGCCAGCAGCTTGGGGGCAGGCCTAACCTACGAGCAGTACTTC.

This sequence joins TRBV5-4 and TRBJ2-7; the match to TRBD1 covers 8 bases. V trimming: 4 bases; J trimming: 0 bases; junction bases outside the gene matches: 6. The CDR3 spans 15 residues. The V gene's germline CDR1 is SGHNT and CDR2 YYREEE (reference sequence). The CDR3 region has the DNA TGTGCCAGCAGCCCAGGGGACAGGCCCTCCTACGAGCAGTACTTC. The encoded protein is CASSPGDRPSYEQYF. Variable domain in full (rest from reference TRBV5-4 and TRBJ2-7): ETGVTQSPTHLIKTRGQQVTLRCSSQSGHNTVSWYQQALGQGPQFIFQYYREEENGRGNFPPRFSGLQFPNYSSELNVNALELDDSALYLCASSPGDRPSYEQYFGPGTRLTVT.

The V gene is TRBV6-6, the J gene TRBJ2-7, with a weak D call TRBD2 (5 bases). V shed 2 bases and J shed 7 bases, with 9 bases lying between them. The CDR3 consists of 12 residues. CDR1 is MNHNY, CDR2 SVGAGI, per germline (reference sequence). In nucleotides, the CDR3 is TGTGCCAGCAGTTACCCTCCGGGAGAGCAGTACTTC. Amino acids: CASSYPPGEQYF.

The chain has TRBV3-1 (or the pseudogene TRBV3-2) and TRBJ2-1, with unresolved D. Germline CDR1 is LGHDT and CDR2 is YNNKEL (reference sequence). The CDR3 has 13 amino acids. Trimming took 3 bases from V and 8 from J, leaving 11 bases between them. CDR3 sequence (DNA): TGTGCCAGCAGCCACGACTCCCTCCATGAGCAGTTCTTC. Amino acid sequence: CASSHDSLHEQFF.

A single count supports this clone. The chain links TRBV15 to TRBJ1-3, with 7 bases fitting TRBD1. Unmatched junction bases numbered 4, after V lost 5 bases and J lost 0 bases. Germline loops: CDR1 LNHNV, CDR2 YYDKDF (reference sequence). The CDR3 spans 15 residues. The CDR3 protein is CATSPRDSSGNTIYF. CDR3 DNA sequence: TGTGCCACCAGCCCCCGGGACAGCTCTGGAAACACCATATATTTT.